These 28 T cell receptor beta chains share one sample of origin, sequenced in a study of cytomegalovirus exposure and HLA in healthy donors. The PCR had 60 Vbeta and 13 Jbeta primers. Using immunoSEQ multiplex PCR, the repertoire was profiled, and TCRdb retains in-frame clones only, with some absent. The sample holds about 200,000 clones; roughly 68% are singletons and the top ten take 2.6%. The specimen sequenced was PBMCs. These receptors came from a middle-aged man in good health and CMV-seropositive.

This chain uses TRBV7-8 with TRBJ2-2; the D gene is possibly TRBD1 (6 bases). This CDR3 comprises 14 residues. Germline values: CDR1 SGHVS, CDR2 FQNEAQ. Trimming took 7 bases from V and 2 from J, leaving 11 bases between them. CDR3 in amino acids: CASTGVLNTGELFF. CDR3 DNA: TGTGCCAGCACAGGGGTCCTAAACACCGGGGAGCTGTTTTTT. Full variable domain (rest looked up from reference TRBV7-8 and TRBJ2-2): GAGVSQSPRYKVAKRGQDVALRCDPISGHVSLFWYQQALGQGPEFLTYFQNEAQLDKSGLPSDRFFAERPEGSVSTLKIQRTQQEDSAVYLCASTGVLNTGELFFGEGSRLTVL.

This chain connects TRBV12-5 to TRBJ1-2, with D possibly TRBD1 on 6 matching bases. Germline CDR1 reads LGHNT; CDR2 reads FRNRAP. CDR3 length: 14 residues. The V end was cut by 6 bases, the J end by 2 bases, with 13 bases between. CDR3 region: CASGPGTGNYGYTF. The CDR3 bases are TGTGCTAGTGGCCCCGGCACAGGGAACTATGGCTACACCTTC.

The chain links TRBV29-1 to TRBJ2-3; TRBD1 agrees at 7 bases. The CDR3 covers 14 residues. Germline assignment: CDR1 SQVTM and CDR2 ANQGSEA. With 5 bases clipped from V and 0 bases from J, the junction kept 5 bases outside the gene matches. The CDR3 here is CSVKDRMSTDTQYF. The CDR3 DNA is TGCAGCGTTAAGGACAGGATGAGCACAGATACGCAGTATTTT.

This clone was counted a few times. The chain joins TRBV9 to TRBJ1-2; D not certain. Per the germline V gene, CDR1 is SGDLS and CDR2 is YYNGEE. V lost 0 bases and J 3 bases, leaving 12 bases between the germline ends. The CDR3 sequence is 15 residues long. CDR3 sequence (DNA): TGTGCCAGCAGCGTAGACGAGGGATATCACTATGGCTACACCTTC. Translating gives CASSVDEGYHYGYTF.

The chain joins TRBV19 to TRBJ1-1; D not resolved. V was cut by 5 bases and J by 0 bases, with 13 bases left in between. Germline CDR1 is LNHDA and CDR2 is SQIVND (reference sequence). There are 15 residues in the CDR3. CDR3 DNA: TGTGCCAGTAGTGAGGGCTTGACGATGAACACTGAAGCTTTCTTT. This translates into CASSEGLTMNTEAFF. The entire variable domain, with the rest obtained from reference TRBV19 and TRBJ1-1, is as follows: DGGITQSPKYLFRKEGQNVTLSCEQNLNHDAMYWYRQDPGQGLRLIYYSQIVNDFQKGDIAEGYSVSREKKESFPLTVTSAQKNPTAFYLCASSEGLTMNTEAFFGQGTRLTVV.

V is TRBV14 and J is TRBJ1-1; TRBD1 matches 9 bases. The CDR3 is made up of 15 amino acids. In germline, CDR1 is SGHDN, CDR2 FVKESK. After removal of 4 bases from V and 1 base from J, the junction contained 4 bases not matched to a gene. This chain's CDR3 is CASSPWTGANTEAFF. The CDR3 DNA reads TGTGCCAGCAGCCCCTGGACAGGGGCGAACACTGAAGCTTTCTTT.

V usage is TRBV6-1 and J usage is TRBJ2-2, with 7 bases aligning to TRBD1. In germline, CDR1 is MNHNS, CDR2 SASEGT. This CDR3 has 15 residues. V shed 7 bases and J 0 bases; nucleotides not matched to a gene: 5. CDR3 sequence (DNA): TGTGCCAGCAAGGACAGGTCTGCGAACACCGGGGAGCTGTTTTTT. This gives the protein CASKDRSANTGELFF.

The chain links TRBV7-2 to TRBJ1-2; TRBD1 is a possible D gene (5 bases). Germline lookup yields CDR1 SGHTA and CDR2 FQGNSA. There are 12 residues in the CDR3. Trimming took off 5 bases at V and 5 bases at J, with 9 bases between the two ends. CDR3 protein: CASSVDRYGYTF. The DNA of the CDR3 is TGTGCCAGCAGCGTCGACAGATATGGCTACACCTTC. Drawing the rest from reference TRBV7-2 and TRBJ1-2, the complete variable domain is GAGVSQSPSNKVTEKGKDVELRCDPISGHTALYWYRQSLGQGLEFLIYFQGNSAPDKSGLPSDRFSAERTGGSVSTLTIQRTQQEDSAVYLCASSVDRYGYTFGSGTRLTVV.

The chain is built from TRBV2 and TRBJ2-7; the D gene is possibly TRBD2 (6 bases). The length of the CDR3 is 14 residues. Germline V gives CDR1 SNHLY, CDR2 FYNNEI. Trimming took 5 bases from V and 1 from J, leaving 12 bases between them. The CDR3 sequence: CASSREGRSYEQYF. In nucleotides, the CDR3 is TGTGCCAGCAGTCGTGAGGGGAGGTCCTACGAGCAGTACTTC.

This rearrangement joins TRBV6-5 to TRBJ2-5; TRBD2 agrees at 10 bases. V shed 5 bases and J 4 bases; nucleotides not matched to a gene: 7. CDR1 and CDR2 (germline): MNHEY, SVGAGI. The CDR3 is 15 residues long. In nucleotides, the CDR3 is TGTGCCAGCAGTATCGGGGCTAGCGGGGGAGAGACCCAGTACTTC. Its translation: CASSIGASGGETQYF.

The gene calls are TRBV6-5 and TRBJ2-7; 9 bases line up with TRBD2. This CDR3 region has 15 residues. Trimming cost V 5 bases and J 3 bases; bases outside gene matches: 8. The germline CDR1 and CDR2 sequences are MNHEY and SVGAGI. In DNA form, the CDR3 reads TGTGCCAGCAGTCGTACCCCAGCGGGGGGCTACGAGCAGTACTTC. Amino acids: CASSRTPAGGYEQYF.

The rearrangement uses TRBV14 and TRBJ1-2, with D hard to call. CDR3 size: 13 residues. From germline, CDR1 is SGHDN and CDR2 FVKESK. The germline V and J ends were trimmed by 2 bases and 5 bases, with 9 bases remaining between them. Here the CDR3 reads CASSQNSLYGYTF. CDR3 DNA sequence: TGTGCCAGCAGCCAAAACAGCCTTTATGGCTACACCTTC.

This clone was picked up a small number of times. J is TRBJ1-2 and V is TRBV12-2; the table's TRBD1 call for D was not verified on the DNA. TRBV12-2 is marked as a pseudogene. The CDR3 sequence is 16 residues long. CDR3 loop: CASRPRTGILDYGYTF. In DNA form, the CDR3 reads TGTGCAAGTCGCCCAAGGACAGGGATCTTAGACTATGGCTACACCTTC.

This clone was seen more than once but under ten times. The V gene is TRBV28, the J gene TRBJ1-2; TRBD1 agrees at 7 bases. CDR3 length: 12 residues. Trimming took 8 bases from V and 8 from J; bases not matched to a gene: 8. CDR1 MDHEN and CDR2 SYDVKM come from the germline V gene. The CDR3 is CASREGAGGYTF. The CDR3, as DNA: TGTGCCAGCCGAGAGGGGGCGGGAGGCTACACCTTC.

The chain has TRBV28 and TRBJ2-7; D is ambiguous. Germline CDR1 MDHEN, CDR2 SYDVKM. The CDR3 spans 13 residues. V shed 3 bases and J shed 4 bases, with 10 bases lying between them. The CDR3 DNA sequence: TGTGCCAGCAGTTTGGGCGCCTTTTACGAGCAGTACTTC. It yields the protein CASSLGAFYEQYF.

This chain links TRBV7-9 with TRBJ2-7, with TRBD1 matching over 8 bases. CDR3 length: 15 amino acids. The trim removed 5 bases at V and 4 bases at J, leaving 10 bases unmatched. Germline CDR1 reads SEHNR; CDR2 reads FQNEAQ (reference sequence). The CDR3 region has the DNA TGTGCCAGCAGCGGAAGACAGGGGATAGCTTACGAGCAGTACTTC. Amino acids: CASSGRQGIAYEQYF.

The chain has TRBV5-4 and TRBJ1-2; TRBD1 aligns across 8 bases. The CDR3 consists of 16 residues. CDR1 and CDR2 (germline): SGHNT, YYREEE (reference sequence). V shed 4 bases, J shed 2 bases, and the junction held 10 bases outside the gene matches. CDR3 residues: CASSPGGGQGNYGYTF. CDR3 in DNA: TGTGCCAGCAGCCCCGGAGGAGGACAGGGCAACTATGGCTACACCTTC.

The chain recombines TRBV7-2 with TRBJ1-4; 10 nucleotides line up with TRBD1. CDR3 length: 15 residues. J lost 4 bases, V lost 5 bases, and 4 bases had no gene match. Germline values: CDR1 SGHTA, CDR2 FQGNSA. CDR3 nucleotides: TGTGCCAGCAGCGAGGGACAGGGGAGTAATGAAAAACTGTTTTTT. This encodes CASSEGQGSNEKLFF.

This clone came up a few times. The CDR3 DNA sequence: TGTGCCAGCACCCTCACAGGGTCCGGCGAGCAGTACTTC. This encodes CASTLTGSGEQYF. The J gene is TRBJ2-7, the V gene TRBV27, with TRBD1 as a possible D gene (6 bases). Between the trimmed V and J ends, which lost 7 bases and 6 bases, there was a span of 16 bases. Germline lookup yields CDR1 MNHEY and CDR2 SMNVEV (reference sequence). The CDR3 spans 13 residues.

This chain joins TRBV7-2 and TRBJ1-5, with a weak D call TRBD1 (5 bases). CDR1 and CDR2 (germline): SGHTA, FQGNSA. V gave up 1 base and J gave up 11 bases, with 21 bases separating them. The CDR3 sequence is 16 residues long. The CDR3 loop reads CASSLEISQSKGSQHF. Written as DNA, the CDR3 is TGTGCCAGCAGCTTAGAAATTAGTCAGTCCAAGGGGTCCCAGCATTTT.

V gene TRBV5-5 combines with J gene TRBJ1-6, with 7 bases that match TRBD1. Germline V CDR1 and CDR2: SGHKS, YYEKEE (reference sequence). The CDR3 covers 14 residues. V was pared by 2 bases and J by 8 bases, with 4 bases of the junction left unmatched. The CDR3: CASSFRDSHSPLHF. The CDR3 DNA follows: TGTGCCAGCAGCTTCCGGGACAGTCATTCACCCCTCCACTTT.

A single count supports this clone. The chain recombines TRBV27 with TRBJ1-1; the D is unclear. This CDR3 is built from 13 residues. Trimming stripped 3 bases from V and 2 bases from J, with 7 bases between. Germline V CDR1 and CDR2: MNHEY, SMNVEV (reference sequence). The CDR3 here is CASSFSPNTEAFF. In DNA, the CDR3 is TGTGCCAGCAGTTTTTCCCCAAACACTGAAGCTTTCTTT.

This chain connects TRBV2 to TRBJ1-1; D might be TRBD1 (5 bases). V gave up 7 bases and J gave up 0 bases, with 12 bases separating them. Germline V gene sequence: CDR1 SNHLY, CDR2 FYNNEI. This CDR3 has 14 residues. DNA of the CDR3: TGTGCCAGCAACCCGCGACAGCTGAACACTGAAGCTTTCTTT. It codes for CASNPRQLNTEAFF.

This clone was seen many times. Other DNA sequences of this sample code for an identical CDR3. This chain connects TRBV5-8 to TRBJ1-5; weak D call: TRBD1 (6 bases). The CDR3 loop spans 15 amino acids. Deletions cut 1 base from V and 0 bases from J, with 8 bases between. Germline CDR1 reads SGHTS; CDR2 reads YDEGEE. The CDR3 coding sequence is TGTGCCAGCAGCTTGCAGGGGTATAGCAATCAGCCCCAGCATTTT. Protein sequence: CASSLQGYSNQPQHF.

This clone was seen a few times. This rearrangement joins TRBV5-4 to TRBJ1-2; D is possibly TRBD1 (5 bases). Between the trimmed V and J ends, which lost 3 bases and 9 bases, there was a span of 9 bases. CDR1 is SGHNT and CDR2 is YYREEE in the germline V gene (reference sequence). CDR3 length: 11 residues. CDR3 nucleotides: TGTGCCAGCAGCTACAGGAATAGCTACACCTTC. It yields the protein CASSYRNSYTF.

The V gene is TRBV5-6, the J gene TRBJ1-1; D is unclear. V was pared by 4 bases and J by 5 bases, with 12 bases between. Per germline, CDR1 SGHDT and CDR2 YYEEEE. The CDR3 runs to 13 residues. DNA of the CDR3: TGTGCCAGCAGCACCGGGAGGAGAACTGAAGCTTTCTTT. Its translation is CASSTGRRTEAFF.

The V and J genes are TRBV9 and TRBJ2-5; 10 bases are shared with TRBD2. The germline V gene encodes CDR1 SGDLS and CDR2 YYNGEE. The V gene end was trimmed by 3 bases and the J gene end by 5 bases; junction bases not matched to a gene: 7. The CDR3 has 15 residues. This CDR3 reads CASSGTSGEGETQYF. Written as DNA, the CDR3 is TGTGCCAGCAGCGGTACTAGCGGGGAGGGGGAGACCCAGTACTTC.

The chain employs TRBV9 and TRBJ2-7; perhaps TRBD1 as D (6 bases). The CDR3 length is 14 residues. Per germline, CDR1 SGDLS and CDR2 YYNGEE. V lost 2 bases and J lost 1, with 10 bases in between. The CDR3 loop reads CASSVEQGSYEQYF. For the CDR3, the DNA is TGTGCCAGCAGCGTCGAACAGGGTTCCTACGAGCAGTACTTC.